The entry that follows covers one TCR beta chain sequence. Its antigen is unknown. This record comes from a study of cytomegalovirus exposure and HLA in healthy donors. Background on the study: The Caucasian-associated ancestry cluster held more than 80% of 300 to 500 genotyped donors. Study results and caveats: Associated with cytomegalovirus, according to the listing, were around 160 TCR beta chains.

The CDR3 contains 13 residues. Germline V gene sequence: CDR1 ENHRY, CDR2 SYGVKD. The study ran its PCR with 60 Vbeta and 13 Jbeta primers. This table comes from immunoSEQ multiplex PCR, and its TCRdb copy is limited to in-frame clones, with some not included. The data contain around 100,000 clones, 65% to 80% of them singletons. Sequences were obtained from PBMCs. The rearrangement links TRBV10-3 to TRBJ2-5; 7 nucleotides agree with TRBD1. The DNA matches TRBJ2-7 better at its end, which makes the J call doubtful. The TCR originated in a woman aged 40 to 50 in good health and CMV-seronegative. Here the CDR3 reads CAISLGTAYEQYF. The CDR3 region has the DNA TGTGCCATCAGCCTCGGGACAGCATACGAGCAGTACTTC.